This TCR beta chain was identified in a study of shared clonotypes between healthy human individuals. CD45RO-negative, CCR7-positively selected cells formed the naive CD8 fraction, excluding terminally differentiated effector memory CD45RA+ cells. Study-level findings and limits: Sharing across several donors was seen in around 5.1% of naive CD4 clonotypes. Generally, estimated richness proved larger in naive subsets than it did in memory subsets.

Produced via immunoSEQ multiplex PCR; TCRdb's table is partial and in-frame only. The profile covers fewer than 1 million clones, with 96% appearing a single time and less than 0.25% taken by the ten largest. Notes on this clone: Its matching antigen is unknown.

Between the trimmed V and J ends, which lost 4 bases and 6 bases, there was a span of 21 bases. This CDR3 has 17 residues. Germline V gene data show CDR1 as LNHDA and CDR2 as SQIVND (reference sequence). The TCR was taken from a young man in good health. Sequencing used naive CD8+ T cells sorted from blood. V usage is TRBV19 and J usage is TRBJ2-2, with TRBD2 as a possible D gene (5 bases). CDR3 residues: CASSTNSGFGDSGELFF. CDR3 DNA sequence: TGTGCCAGTAGTACCAATTCGGGATTTGGGGATTCCGGGGAGCTGTTTTTT.